The 28 T cell receptor beta chains presented below share a single source sample, sequenced in a study of blood T cell repertoires in COVID-19. Clones were read by immunoSEQ multiplex PCR, and TCRdb kept only the in-frame ones, dropping some. The top ten hold 3.5% to 4.5% of the sample, which has fewer than 300,000 clones, 88% seen once. Source material: peripheral blood. These receptors originate from a man aged 55 to 69 who had recovered from COVID-19.

V is TRBV3-1 (or the pseudogene TRBV3-2) and J is TRBJ1-1; TRBD1 matches at 8 bases. The CDR3 length is 15 residues. The trim removed 5 bases at V and 0 bases at J, leaving 5 bases unmatched. CDR1 LGHDT and CDR2 YNNKEL come from the germline V gene (reference sequence). In DNA form, the CDR3 reads TGTGCCAGCAGCTCCTGGACAGGGATGAACACTGAAGCTTTCTTT. Translation: CASSSWTGMNTEAFF.

The V call is TRBV9, the J call TRBJ1-3; tentative D call: TRBD1 (5 bases). V was cut by 3 bases and J by 0 bases, with 10 bases left in between. The CDR3 has 15 amino acids. The germline CDR1 and CDR2 sequences are SGDLS and YYNGEE. This CDR3 is CASSDSGGSGNTIYF. The CDR3 nucleotides are TGTGCCAGCAGCGATTCCGGGGGCTCTGGAAACACCATATATTTT.

This clone was found a few times. This chain joins TRBV2 and TRBJ1-3; TRBD1 matches 9 bases. The CDR3 is made up of 15 amino acids. Germline V gene data show CDR1 as SNHLY and CDR2 as FYNNEI. The V gene end was trimmed by 6 bases and the J gene end by 4 bases; junction bases not matched to a gene: 7. The CDR3 loop is CASRAGTGLGNTIYF. In DNA, the CDR3 is TGTGCCAGCAGGGCCGGGACAGGGCTCGGAAACACCATATATTTT.

In its sample, this clone was seen once. The gene calls are TRBV3-1 (or the pseudogene TRBV3-2) and TRBJ1-1; the D gene is possibly TRBD1 (5 bases). Trimming removed 2 bases at V and 4 bases at J, with 8 bases between. Looked up from germline, CDR1 is LGHDT and CDR2 is YNNKEL (reference sequence). CDR3 length: 13 amino acids. The CDR3 region has the DNA TGTGCCAGCAGCCAAAGGGGCGGCACTGAAGCTTTCTTT. It specifies CASSQRGGTEAFF.

The V call is TRBV4-2, the J call TRBJ2-4; D is unresolved. V was cut by 3 bases and J by 0 bases, with 12 bases left in between. The CDR3 has 16 amino acids. From germline, CDR1 is LGHNA and CDR2 YNFKEQ. The CDR3 sequence: CASSQVVGLAKNIQYF. CDR3 in DNA: TGTGCCAGCAGCCAGGTAGTTGGTCTAGCCAAAAACATTCAGTACTTC.

The rearrangement joins TRBV5-5 to TRBJ1-6; 9 nucleotides line up with TRBD1. This CDR3 spans 17 amino acids. Germline-derived CDR1 and CDR2 are SGHKS and YYEKEE (reference sequence). V lost 4 bases and J lost 6; bases outside the gene matches: 11. The CDR3 bases are TGTGCCAGCAGCCCCGGGACAGGGTTCGGTCCTAATTCACCCCTCCACTTT. Translating it yields CASSPGTGFGPNSPLHF.

The V gene is TRBV11-3, the J gene TRBJ2-7; no definite D call. Germline V gene sequence: CDR1 SGHNT, CDR2 YENEEA. The CDR3 totals 12 residues. Trimming took 4 bases from V and 6 from J, leaving 10 bases between them. The CDR3 protein is CASSSGWAEQYF. In DNA form, the CDR3 reads TGTGCCAGCAGCTCTGGGTGGGCCGAGCAGTACTTC.

The chain combines TRBV11-2 with TRBJ2-7; D possibly corresponds to TRBD1 (6 bases). V lost 5 bases and J 5 bases, leaving 19 bases between the germline ends. Per germline, CDR1 SGHAT and CDR2 FQNNGV. The CDR3 covers 15 residues. CDR3 sequence (DNA): TGTGCCAGCAGCCATTCGGGGACACCTCGCGACGAGCAGTACTTC. Its translation is CASSHSGTPRDEQYF.

V gene TRBV7-2 combines with J gene TRBJ2-1; tentatively, D is TRBD1 (8 bases). This CDR3 contains 19 residues. Germline V gene sequence: CDR1 SGHTA, CDR2 FQGNSA. Trimming took 7 bases from V and 0 from J, leaving 25 bases between them. Written as DNA, the CDR3 is TGTGCCAGCAACTCGGACAGGGAGCGGGGAGGGCCCTCCTACAATGAGCAGTTCTTC. Its translation: CASNSDRERGGPSYNEQFF.

This chain joins TRBV5-1 and TRBJ2-6; 11 nucleotides match TRBD2. The CDR3 covers 18 residues. Germline assignment: CDR1 SGHRS and CDR2 YFSETQ. V shed 3 bases, J shed 1 base, and the junction held 6 bases outside the gene matches. The CDR3 DNA follows: TGCGCCAGCAGCTGGGTAGCGGGGGGGCGATCTGGGGCCAACGTCCTGACTTTC. As protein: CASSWVAGGRSGANVLTF.

The V call is TRBV7-3, the J call TRBJ2-1, with 7 bases that match TRBD2. The V gene end was trimmed by 2 bases and the J gene end by 0 bases; junction bases not matched to a gene: 4. CDR1 is SGHTA, CDR2 FQGTGA, per germline. CDR3 length: 16 amino acids. This chain's CDR3 is CASSLERGHSYNEQFF. The CDR3 coding sequence is TGTGCCAGCAGCTTAGAGCGGGGCCACTCCTACAATGAGCAGTTCTTC.

V and J are TRBV14 and TRBJ2-7, with D possibly being TRBD1 (5 bases). This CDR3 has 18 residues. V lost 4 bases, J lost 0 bases, and 22 bases lay in between. Germline CDR1 is SGHDN and CDR2 is FVKESK. The CDR3 DNA reads TGTGCCAGCAGCCGCAACGGTGGGTGGGTGGACACCTCCTACGAGCAGTACTTC. Translating it yields CASSRNGGWVDTSYEQYF.

This clone turned up a few times. The chain is built from TRBV10-2 and TRBJ2-3; perhaps TRBD2 as D (6 bases). The germline V gene has CDR1 WSHSY and CDR2 SAAADI. Trimming shortened V by 3 bases and J by 1 base, and 11 bases separated the two germline ends. CDR3 length equals 15 residues. The CDR3 nucleotides read TGCGCCAGCAGTGATATAACGGGGGGCACAGATACGCAGTATTTT. Translating it yields CASSDITGGTDTQYF.

The gene calls are TRBV19 and TRBJ2-1; 15 positions agree with TRBD2. Germline V gene lookup returns CDR1 LNHDA and CDR2 SQIVND (reference sequence). The junction had 12 bases not matched to a gene; V was cut back by 7 bases and J by 8 bases. The CDR3 runs to 17 residues. CDR3 DNA sequence: TGTGCCAGTACCCCGACCGGACTAGCGGGGGGGCCCTATGAGCAGTTCTTC. It yields the protein CASTPTGLAGGPYEQFF.

The chain recombines TRBV15 with TRBJ1-2; 8 bases match TRBD1. The CDR3 covers 17 residues. Germline lookup yields CDR1 LNHNV and CDR2 YYDKDF (reference sequence). Losses at the gene ends were 4 bases for V and 4 bases for J; bases not matched to a gene: 14. The CDR3 loop is CATSTDRGLGVSYGYTF. The DNA for the CDR3 is TGTGCCACCAGCACCGACAGGGGCCTGGGGGTTAGCTATGGCTACACCTTC.

The rearrangement uses TRBV12-3 or TRBV12-4 and TRBJ1-5, with TRBD1 matching 9 bases. The CDR3 extends over 13 amino acids. V trimming: 6 bases; J trimming: 8 bases; junction bases outside the gene matches: 5. CDR3 amino acids: CASRPTGGEPQHF. The CDR3 DNA is TGTGCCAGCAGACCGACAGGGGGGGAGCCCCAGCATTTT.

This chain joins TRBV6-1 and TRBJ2-7; TRBD1 is a possible D gene (6 bases). Between the trimmed V and J ends, which lost 0 bases and 10 bases, there was a span of 13 bases. Germline V gene data show CDR1 as MNHNS and CDR2 as SASEGT. The CDR3 loop spans 13 amino acids. CDR3 bases: TGTGCCAGCAGTGAAGCGCTTCTACAGGGTCAGTACTTC. It yields the protein CASSEALLQGQYF.

The J gene is TRBJ2-5, the V gene TRBV2, with D possibly being TRBD1 (6 bases). V dropped 0 bases and J dropped 2 bases, with 10 bases sitting between them. The CDR3 length is 15 residues. Germline V gene data show CDR1 as SNHLY and CDR2 as FYNNEI. The CDR3 nucleotides read TGTGCCAGCAGTGAAGCGCGGACAGCTCAAGAGACCCAGTACTTC. Protein product: CASSEARTAQETQYF.

J is TRBJ1-2 and V is TRBV18; 7 positions match TRBD1. Trimming took 5 bases from V and 6 from J; bases not matched to a gene: 9. The CDR3 contains 14 residues. The germline V gene has CDR1 KGHSH and CDR2 LQKENI. The CDR3 region has the DNA TGTGCCAGCTCAAACAGGGGAGGCGAGGATGGCTACACCTTC. Translating it yields CASSNRGGEDGYTF.

The chain joins TRBV19 to TRBJ2-5; the match to TRBD1 covers 10 bases. Unmatched junction bases numbered 2, after V lost 1 base and J lost 0 bases. The germline CDR1 and CDR2 sequences are LNHDA and SQIVND (reference sequence). The CDR3 loop spans 16 amino acids. The CDR3 reads CASSIGGTGDQETQYF. Here the CDR3 DNA reads TGTGCCAGTAGTATAGGGGGGACAGGGGACCAAGAGACCCAGTACTTC.

This sequence joins TRBV6-2 or TRBV6-3 and TRBJ1-5, with TRBD1 matching 8 bases. V dropped 6 bases and J dropped 4; count of bases not matched to a gene: 11. This CDR3 is 16 amino acids long. Germline V gives CDR1 MNHEY, CDR2 SVGEGT. The CDR3 region has the DNA TGTGCCAGCAGCTTCGACCGACAGGGGCCGAATCAGCCCCAGCATTTT. It specifies CASSFDRQGPNQPQHF.

There are a few counts of this clone. CDR3 DNA sequence: TGTGCCAGCCGGTACGGACTAGCGGGGGGAACCAGCACAGATACGCAGTATTTT. It yields the protein CASRYGLAGGTSTDTQYF. The rearrangement links TRBV4-2 to TRBJ2-3; 14 bases match TRBD2. The CDR3 length is 18 residues. The trim removed 8 bases at V and 0 bases at J, leaving 10 bases unmatched. CDR1 and CDR2 from the germline V gene are LGHNA and YNFKEQ.

This clone was seen only once. This chain uses TRBV7-2 with TRBJ2-7, with 11 positions matching TRBD2. CDR3 length equals 16 residues. V trimming: 5 bases; J trimming: 2 bases; junction bases outside the gene matches: 8. Germline lookup yields CDR1 SGHTA and CDR2 FQGNSA. Here the CDR3 reads CASSPRLAGPTYEQYF. CDR3 DNA sequence: TGTGCCAGCAGCCCCCGACTAGCGGGGCCCACCTACGAGCAGTACTTC.

The chain combines TRBV29-1 with TRBJ2-2, with TRBD1 as a possible D gene (6 bases). The CDR3 contains 13 residues. In germline, CDR1 is SQVTM, CDR2 ANQGSEA. V was shortened by 4 bases and J by 3 bases, with 9 bases between the two germline ends. In nucleotides, the CDR3 is TGCAGCGTTGTACAGGGTGACACCGGGGAGCTGTTTTTT. This gives the protein CSVVQGDTGELFF.

The chain joins TRBV6-2 or TRBV6-3 to TRBJ2-7; tentative D call: TRBD1 (6 bases). Germline loops: CDR1 MNHEY, CDR2 SVGEGT. There are 13 residues in the CDR3. Trimming stripped 6 bases from V and 3 bases from J, with 12 bases between. The CDR3 DNA reads TGTGCCAGCAGCTCACAGGGATTCTACGAGCAGTACTTC. It specifies CASSSQGFYEQYF.

The chain employs TRBV3-1 (or the pseudogene TRBV3-2) and TRBJ1-1; TRBD1 might be the D (5 bases). The germline CDR1 and CDR2 sequences are LGHDT and YNNKEL (reference sequence). This CDR3 has 12 residues. With 6 bases removed from V and 8 bases from J, the gap between germline ends came to 13 bases. The CDR3 is CASSYRQTEAFF. Here the CDR3 DNA reads TGTGCCAGCAGTTACCGACAGACCGAAGCTTTCTTT.

The chain joins TRBV29-1 to TRBJ1-6; weak D call: TRBD1 (6 bases). CDR1 and CDR2 (germline): SQVTM, ANQGSEA. The germline V and J ends were trimmed by 4 bases and 7 bases, with 11 bases remaining between them. The CDR3 sequence is 13 residues long. The CDR3 DNA reads as TGCAGCGTTGCGGACAGTGTCAATTCACCCCTCCACTTT. This codes for CSVADSVNSPLHF.

The chain is built from TRBV7-8 and TRBJ2-1; the D is unclear. V dropped 1 base and J dropped 13 bases, with 14 bases sitting between them. This CDR3 comprises 13 residues. The germline CDR1 and CDR2 sequences are SGHVS and FQNEAQ. The CDR3 sequence is CASSLDSTLEQFF. The CDR3 region has the DNA TGTGCCAGCAGCTTAGATTCAACCCTAGAACAGTTCTTC. The full variable domain, in which reference TRBV7-8 and TRBJ2-1 provide the parts outside the CDR3, is GAGVSQSPRYKVAKRGQDVALRCDPISGHVSLFWYQQALGQGPEFLTYFQNEAQLDKSGLPSDRFFAERPEGSVSTLKIQRTQQEDSAVYLCASSLDSTLEQFFGPGTRLTVL.